This T cell receptor beta chain was sequenced for a study of T-cell memory formation after mild COVID-19. As for the study in general: Largely, TCR clusters stayed within a single donor.

As regards this clonotype: Its antigen is not known.

It was 5'RACE with constant-segment primers that produced the TCR alpha and TCR beta cDNA libraries, which carried sample barcodes and UMIs. TCRdb processed the 5' RACE reads anew with MiXCR; each CDR3 protein has one entry. The sample shows around 180,000 distinct CDR3 sequences, around 15% of them seen only once. V gave up 4 bases and J gave up 4 bases, with 14 bases separating them. The CDR3 contains 14 residues. The germline CDR1 and CDR2 sequences are LGHDT and YNNKEL (reference sequence). Study observations and caveats: The CD4+ clones that contracted clustered mainly within CM and EM, and the CD8+ clones concentrated in EMRA.

The receptor was derived from an adult woman who had mild COVID-19 (a few samples of this study predate the infection). Cell type and time point are not known. The specimen was PBMCs or a T cell subset sorted from them (not recorded which). This sequence joins TRBV3-1 and TRBJ2-7; unclear D gene. CDR3 loop: CASSPVGSQYEQYF. For the CDR3, the DNA is TGTGCCAGCAGCCCCGTTGGTAGTCAGTACGAGCAGTACTTC.